Following are 12 T cell receptor beta chains from one sample sequenced in a study of OX40 agonist ivuxolimab in advanced cancers. TCRdb's table, derived via immunoSEQ multiplex PCR, lists solely in-frame clones and lacks some. The sample lists fewer than 70,000 clones; over 75% were seen once. This sample comprised CD4+ or CD8+ T cells sorted from blood, obtained in a trial of the OX40 agonist ivuxolimab. These TCRs come from an adult with an advanced solid tumor such as melanoma, head and neck, liver or kidney cancer.

The chain couples TRBV7-9 to TRBJ2-3; 8 bases map to TRBD2. The CDR3 loop spans 15 amino acids. CDR1 and CDR2 from the germline V gene are SEHNR and FQNEAQ (reference sequence). V was clipped by 5 bases and J by 6 bases; unmatched bases: 10. The CDR3 bases are TGTGCCAGCAGCCCCCACTCCGGGAGGGGGGATACGCAGTATTTT. Protein sequence: CASSPHSGRGDTQYF.

The chain couples TRBV7-2 to TRBJ2-1; D ambiguous. Germline CDR1 and CDR2: SGHTA and FQGNSA. Trimming cost V 6 bases and J 0 bases, with 12 bases left between them. CDR3 size: 15 residues. The CDR3 DNA sequence: TGTGCCAGCAGTAGTGGGCACAGCTCCTACAATGAGCAGTTCTTC. Its protein product is CASSSGHSSYNEQFF.

The V and J genes are TRBV11-3 and TRBJ2-3, with D hard to call. The length of the CDR3 is 14 residues. CDR1 is SGHNT, CDR2 YENEEA, per germline. V gave up 1 base and J gave up 0 bases, with 5 bases separating them. CDR3 residues: CASSLGISTDTQYF. Written as DNA, the CDR3 is TGTGCCAGCAGCTTAGGGATTAGCACAGATACGCAGTATTTT.

The gene calls are TRBV5-5 and TRBJ1-5; D is possibly TRBD1 (5 bases). This CDR3 region has 16 residues. Deletions cut 0 bases from V and 2 bases from J, with 12 bases between. Germline values: CDR1 SGHKS, CDR2 YYEKEE (reference sequence). The CDR3 nucleotides are TGTGCCAGCAGCTTGGTTTCAGGGCGCGGCAATCAGCCCCAGCATTTT. Protein sequence: CASSLVSGRGNQPQHF.

The genes are TRBV4-2 and TRBJ2-2; 7 bases line up with TRBD2. The CDR3 runs to 16 residues. Germline lookup yields CDR1 LGHNA and CDR2 YNFKEQ. The J segment lost 7 bases and the V segment lost 0 bases, leaving 8 bases of the junction unmatched. The DNA of the CDR3 is TGTGCCAGCAGCCAAGAGGGAGGGCCCTGGGGCGGGGAGCTGTTTTTT. Its translation: CASSQEGGPWGGELFF.

The rearrangement joins TRBV7-8 to TRBJ1-2; 10 bases line up with TRBD1. The junction had 4 bases not matched to a gene; V was cut back by 1 base and J by 5 bases. The CDR3 loop spans 15 amino acids. Germline values: CDR1 SGHVS, CDR2 FQNEAQ. The CDR3 loop reads CASSLVDRGVYGYTF. Written as DNA, the CDR3 is TGTGCCAGCAGCTTAGTGGACAGGGGGGTTTATGGCTACACCTTC.

The chain couples TRBV10-3 to TRBJ1-2; 12 nucleotides match TRBD1. Germline lookup yields CDR1 ENHRY and CDR2 SYGVKD. Losses at the gene ends were 1 base for V and 3 bases for J; bases not matched to a gene: 3. The CDR3 consists of 16 residues. CDR3 sequence (DNA): TGTGCCATCAGTGAGTTAGGGACAGGGGGCGACTATGGCTACACCTTC. Translated, it gives CAISELGTGGDYGYTF.

By proportion, this clone is medium-sized. The sample holds other DNA sequences that translate to the same CDR3. This chain joins TRBV30 and TRBJ1-5; D gene ambiguous. Germline CDR1 is GTSNPN and CDR2 is SVGIG (reference sequence). Trimming cost V 1 base and J 0 bases, with 4 bases left between them. The CDR3 spans 13 residues. The chain's CDR3 is CAWSEDSNQPQHF. The CDR3 bases are TGTGCCTGGAGTGAGGATAGCAATCAGCCCCAGCATTTT.

The V call is TRBV5-4, the J call TRBJ1-1; 11 bases are a match to TRBD1. The V segment lost 4 bases and the J segment 4 bases; nucleotides outside the gene matches: 12. The CDR3 extends over 17 amino acids. Per the germline V gene, CDR1 is SGHNT and CDR2 is YYREEE (reference sequence). The chain's CDR3 is CASSPQGTGGKFTEAFF. The CDR3 coding sequence is TGTGCCAGCAGCCCCCAGGGGACAGGGGGAAAATTCACTGAAGCTTTCTTT.

This chain joins TRBV7-2 and TRBJ2-1, with D possibly matching TRBD2 (6 bases). Germline V CDR1 and CDR2: SGHTA, FQGNSA. The CDR3 is 16 amino acids. The germline V and J ends were trimmed by 0 bases and 4 bases, with 13 bases remaining between them. The CDR3 DNA reads as TGTGCCAGCAGCTTAGCGCACGGGGGTGGTTACAATGAGCAGTTCTTC. Protein sequence: CASSLAHGGGYNEQFF.

The chain recombines TRBV29-1 with TRBJ2-3; 9 nucleotides line up with TRBD1. V was clipped by 4 bases and J by 2 bases; unmatched bases: 10. The CDR3 runs to 16 residues. Germline V gene lookup returns CDR1 SQVTM and CDR2 ANQGSEA. DNA of the CDR3: TGCAGCGTTGGCCGAGGGGACAGGGTCTTCACAGATACGCAGTATTTT. Amino acid sequence: CSVGRGDRVFTDTQYF.

The chain is built from TRBV27 and TRBJ1-3; no clear D. CDR1 and CDR2 from the germline V gene are MNHEY and SMNVEV (reference sequence). The length of the CDR3 is 16 residues. Trimming pared 5 bases from V and 0 bases from J, leaving 14 bases between. CDR3 bases: TGTGCCAGCAGTCCCATCGGACCGATCTCTGGAAACACCATATATTTT. Protein product: CASSPIGPISGNTIYF.